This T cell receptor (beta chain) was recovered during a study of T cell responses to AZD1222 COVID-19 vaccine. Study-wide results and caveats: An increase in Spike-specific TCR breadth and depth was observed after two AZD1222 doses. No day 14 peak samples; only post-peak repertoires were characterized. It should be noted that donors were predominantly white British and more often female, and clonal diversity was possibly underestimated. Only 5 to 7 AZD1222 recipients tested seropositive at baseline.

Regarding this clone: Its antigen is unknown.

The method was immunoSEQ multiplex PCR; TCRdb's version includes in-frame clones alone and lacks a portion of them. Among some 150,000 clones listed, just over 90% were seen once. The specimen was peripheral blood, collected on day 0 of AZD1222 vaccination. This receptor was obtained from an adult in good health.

In nucleotides, the CDR3 is TGCGCCAGCAGCTTTGGATCCCCCGGAAACTACGAGCAGTACTTC. Translating gives CASSFGSPGNYEQYF. The chain recombines TRBV5-1 with TRBJ2-7; D not certain. V was trimmed by 2 bases and J by 3 bases, leaving 15 bases between them. Germline lookup yields CDR1 SGHRS and CDR2 YFSETQ. The CDR3 is made up of 15 amino acids. Drawing the rest from reference TRBV5-1 and TRBJ2-7, the complete variable domain is KAGVTQTPRYLIKTRGQQVTLSCSPISGHRSVSWYQQTPGQGLQFLFEYFSETQRNKGNFPGRFSGRQFSNSRSEMNVSTLELGDSALYLCASSFGSPGNYEQYFGPGTRLTVT.